Following are 28 T cell receptor beta chains from one sample sequenced in a study of vaccination effects on CD4 cells after COVID-19. Measured with immunoSEQ multiplex PCR; TCRdb has only the in-frame clones, and not every one. The sample has under 55,000 clones, approximately 75% seen once. No antigens are known for them. Viral peptide pools were used in the ViraFEST assay to expand antigen-specific CD4+ T cells, and sequencing came afterward. On day 10 of culture, CD4+ T cells were separated out. Vaccinated recipients, who were negative for nucleocapsid antibodies, had no history of SARS-CoV-2 infection. Sequenced material: CD4+ T cells from PBMCs cultured with HCoV-OC43 spike peptides, taken before COVID-19 vaccination. The subset was: HCoV-OC43 spike overlapping peptide pool stimulation. These receptors came from a human donor who received a COVID-19 vaccine.

The CDR3 sequence is CASPSWDRSTDTQYF. As DNA, the CDR3 is TGTGCCAGCCCCAGCTGGGACAGGAGCACAGATACGCAGTATTTT. The gene calls are TRBV5-8 and TRBJ2-3; 8 bases are shared with TRBD1. The CDR3 is 15 residues long. J was trimmed by 0 bases and V by 7 bases; bases with no gene match: 7. CDR1 is SGHTS and CDR2 is YDEGEE in the germline V gene.

The chain has TRBV12-5 and TRBJ2-5, with TRBD2 matching 8 bases. V lost 7 bases and J lost 5; bases outside the gene matches: 9. The CDR3 runs to 14 residues. Germline V gene sequence: CDR1 LGHNT, CDR2 FRNRAP. CDR3 nucleotides: TGTGCTAGTGCCCCGGGGGGGGCATCGGAGACCCAGTACTTC. This translates into CASAPGGASETQYF.

The chain links TRBV9 to TRBJ2-5; a possible D gene is TRBD1 (6 bases). The V and J ends lost 3 bases and 2 bases respectively, with 11 bases between them. This CDR3 region has 14 residues. Germline V gives CDR1 SGDLS, CDR2 YYNGEE. This CDR3 reads CASSAQGFQETQYF. CDR3 nucleotide sequence: TGTGCCAGCAGCGCTCAGGGGTTTCAAGAGACCCAGTACTTC.

The chain uses TRBV3-1 (or the pseudogene TRBV3-2) and TRBJ2-2; D is undetermined. Trimming removed 3 bases from V and 2 bases from J, with 7 bases in between. Germline CDR1 LGHDT, CDR2 YNNKEL (reference sequence). CDR3 size: 14 residues. CDR3 nucleotides: TGTGCCAGCAGCCATCTCGGCAACACCGGGGAGCTGTTTTTT. This translates into CASSHLGNTGELFF.

The rearrangement links TRBV10-3 to TRBJ2-5; D remains ambiguous. The germline gives CDR1 ENHRY, CDR2 SYGVKD. The ends were cut back, 1 base at V and 2 bases at J, with 2 bases in the middle. This CDR3 contains 12 residues. For the CDR3, the DNA is TGTGCCATCAGTGAGTTTCAAGAGACCCAGTACTTC. This gives the protein CAISEFQETQYF.

CDR3 loop: CASSLRGGATNTGELFF. CDR3 sequence (DNA): TGTGCCAGCAGCTTAAGAGGTGGGGCGACGAACACCGGGGAGCTGTTTTTT. The genes are TRBV7-3 and TRBJ2-2, with D possibly matching TRBD1 (5 bases). This CDR3 is 17 amino acids long. Looked up from germline, CDR1 is SGHTA and CDR2 is FQGTGA. V was clipped by 1 base and J by 0 bases, with 12 bases between them. The full variable domain, with the rest looked up from reference TRBV7-3 and TRBJ2-2, is GAGVSQTPSNKVTEKGKYVELRCDPISGHTALYWYRQSLGQGPEFLIYFQGTGAADDSGLPNDRFFAVRPEGSVSTLKIQRTERGDSAVYLCASSLRGGATNTGELFFGEGSRLTVL.

The J gene is TRBJ2-3, the V gene TRBV12-5, with D perhaps assigned TRBD1 or TRBD2 (5 bases each). The V gene lost 3 bases and the J gene lost 0 bases, with 10 bases spanning the gap. The germline gives CDR1 LGHNT, CDR2 FRNRAP. The CDR3 has 15 residues. The CDR3 is CASGFGTLSTDTQYF. For the CDR3, the DNA is TGTGCTAGTGGTTTCGGGACGCTTAGCACAGATACGCAGTATTTT.

The rearrangement joins TRBV6-5 to TRBJ2-7; D tentatively reads TRBD1 or TRBD2 (5 bases each). The V end lost 6 bases, the J end lost 6 bases, and 18 bases lay between the germline ends. The CDR3 extends over 14 amino acids. Germline V gives CDR1 MNHEY, CDR2 SVGAGI. CDR3 in amino acids: CASSSVGAGGEQYV. DNA of the CDR3: TGTGCCAGCAGCTCCGTAGGGGCTGGAGGCGAGCAGTACGTC.

This clone was picked up a small number of times. The gene calls are TRBV6-5 and TRBJ2-1; 7 positions agree with TRBD2. The CDR3 spans 14 residues. V gave up 6 bases and J gave up 2 bases; unmatched junction bases: 4. Looked up from germline, CDR1 is MNHEY and CDR2 is SVGAGI. CDR3 nucleotide sequence: TGTGCCAGCAGCCGGGGGGACGCCTACAATGAGCAGTTCTTC. Amino acids: CASSRGDAYNEQFF.

The J gene is TRBJ2-1, the V gene TRBV5-1; D uncertain. Germline CDR1 reads SGHRS; CDR2 reads YFSETQ. V was pared by 0 bases and J by 6 bases, with 10 bases between. The length of the CDR3 is 14 residues. CDR3 protein: CASSLVDPSNEQFF. The CDR3 DNA is TGCGCCAGCAGCTTGGTCGACCCCTCCAATGAGCAGTTCTTC.

About this clone: One end of the junction does not line up with germline, which may come from a read error. The V and J genes are TRBV20-1 and TRBJ1-4, with 8 nucleotides matching TRBD1. Germline V gene sequence: CDR1 DFQATT, CDR2 SNEGSKA (reference sequence). The CDR3 is 11 amino acids. In DNA form, the CDR3 reads TGCAGTGCTCCGACCCGGGACAGGCTACAATTT. It is translated as CSAPTRDRLQF.

The rearrangement uses TRBV5-1 and TRBJ2-2; D not resolved. Trimming removed 2 bases at V and 2 bases at J, with 13 bases between. The CDR3 consists of 16 residues. Germline-derived CDR1 and CDR2 are SGHRS and YFSETQ. This CDR3 reads CASSFISTANTGELFF. CDR3 bases: TGCGCCAGCAGCTTTATATCCACTGCAAACACCGGGGAGCTGTTTTTT.

V and J are TRBV5-8 and TRBJ2-5; D unclear. The CDR3 runs 17 residues. Germline values: CDR1 SGHTS, CDR2 YDEGEE. The V end lost 7 bases, the J end lost 4 bases, and 26 bases lay between the germline ends. In DNA form, the CDR3 reads TGTGCCAGCCCTTTTTGGCAGTTGAGTACCGTCGCAGAGACCCAGTACTTC. Its protein is CASPFWQLSTVAETQYF.

This chain joins TRBV25-1 and TRBJ1-4, with a weak D call TRBD1 (5 bases). The length of the CDR3 is 16 residues. CDR1 MGHDK and CDR2 SYGVNS come from the germline V gene. Trimming took 4 bases from V and 2 from J, leaving 14 bases between them. Written as DNA, the CDR3 is TGTGCCAGCAGTGCTTTGGGGACGGGGACTAATGAAAAACTGTTTTTT. Residues: CASSALGTGTNEKLFF. Supplemented by reference TRBV25-1 and TRBJ1-4, the full variable domain reads EADIYQTPRYLVIGTGKKITLECSQTMGHDKMYWYQQDPGMELHLIHYSYGVNSTEKGDLSSESTVSRIRTEHFPLTLESARPSHTSQYLCASSALGTGTNEKLFFGSGTQLSVL.

The chain links TRBV10-3 to TRBJ1-5; perhaps TRBD1 as D (6 bases). Germline V lookup: CDR1 ENHRY, CDR2 SYGVKD. The germline V and J ends were trimmed by 3 bases and 2 bases, with 14 bases remaining between them. The CDR3 length is 16 residues. DNA of the CDR3: TGTGCCATCAGTGATGAGGGGAGGGGGGGCAATCAGCCCCAGCATTTT. This codes for CAISDEGRGGNQPQHF.

The chain recombines TRBV29-1 with TRBJ2-5; D uncertain. V was cut by 2 bases and J by 4 bases, with 5 bases left in between. In germline, CDR1 is SQVTM, CDR2 ANQGSEA. The CDR3 extends over 11 amino acids. In DNA, the CDR3 is TGCAGCGTTGAACCCGCAGAGACCCAGTACTTC. This sequence encodes CSVEPAETQYF.

This clone has a handful of counts. The chain carries TRBV7-2 and TRBJ2-1; no clear D gene. The CDR3 spans 13 residues. Trimming took off 0 bases at V and 6 bases at J, with 6 bases between the two ends. CDR1 is SGHTA and CDR2 is FQGNSA in the germline V gene. CDR3 in DNA: TGTGCCAGCAGCTTAGCTTTTAGCAATGAGCAGTTCTTC. Translation gives CASSLAFSNEQFF.

The rearrangement uses TRBV28 and TRBJ1-2; D ambiguous. The CDR3 extends over 14 amino acids. Germline assignment: CDR1 MDHEN and CDR2 SYDVKM. The ends were cut back, 4 bases at V and 1 base at J, with 10 bases in the middle. The CDR3 loop is CASSSSPLNYGYTF. CDR3 nucleotides: TGTGCCAGCAGTTCGTCCCCTCTTAACTATGGCTACACCTTC.

This rearrangement joins TRBV5-3 to TRBJ1-5; 9 bases line up with TRBD1. TRBV5-3 is an ORF, and what it does is uncertain. The CDR3 is 16 amino acids. Trimming at V came to 3 bases and at J to 1 base, leaving 5 bases not matched to a gene. In DNA form, the CDR3 reads TGTGCCAGAAGCTCCCATGGACAGGGGAGCAATCAGCCCCAGCATTTT. This codes for CARSSHGQGSNQPQHF.

The genes are TRBV2 and TRBJ2-1, with 9 nucleotides matching TRBD2. CDR3 length equals 15 residues. J was trimmed by 6 bases and V by 4 bases; bases with no gene match: 7. The germline CDR1 and CDR2 sequences are SNHLY and FYNNEI. The CDR3 here is CASSAIAGVVNEQFF. The DNA for the CDR3 is TGTGCCAGCAGTGCGATAGCGGGGGTCGTCAATGAGCAGTTCTTC. Full variable domain (remainder filled in from reference TRBV2 and TRBJ2-1): EPEVTQTPSHQVTQMGQEVILRCVPISNHLYFYWYRQILGQKVEFLVSFYNNEISEKSEIFDDQFSVERPDGSNFTLKIRSTKLEDSAMYFCASSAIAGVVNEQFFGPGTRLTVL.

The rearrangement links TRBV5-1 to TRBJ1-1; no clear D. The germline V and J ends were trimmed by 9 bases and 1 base, with 13 bases remaining between them. Germline CDR1 and CDR2: SGHRS and YFSETQ. This CDR3 region has 13 residues. The CDR3 protein is CATRLGPNTEAFF. The CDR3 nucleotides read TGCGCCACCAGATTAGGGCCGAACACTGAAGCTTTCTTT. Based on the CDR3 plus reference TRBV5-1 and TRBJ1-1, the full variable domain is KAGVTQTPRYLIKTRGQQVTLSCSPISGHRSVSWYQQTPGQGLQFLFEYFSETQRNKGNFPGRFSGRQFSNSRSEMNVSTLELGDSALYLCATRLGPNTEAFFGQGTRLTVV.

In its sample, this clone was seen once. CDR3: CASSRRTLYQETQYF. Written as DNA, the CDR3 is TGTGCCAGCAGCCGCCGGACTCTGTACCAAGAGACCCAGTACTTC. This sequence joins TRBV14 and TRBJ2-5; TRBD2 is a possible D gene (5 bases). Germline CDR1 and CDR2: SGHDN and FVKESK. V was clipped by 4 bases and J by 0 bases, with 12 bases between them. CDR3 length: 15 amino acids.

V is TRBV4-1 and J is TRBJ2-5, with a possible D match to TRBD1 (5 bases). This CDR3 contains 15 residues. Trimming cost V 1 base and J 2 bases, with 11 bases left between them. Germline values: CDR1 MGHRA, CDR2 YSYEKL. As DNA, the CDR3 is TGCGCCAGCAGCCAAGTCGGACAAAAACAAGAGACCCAGTACTTC. This codes for CASSQVGQKQETQYF.

This clone was detected only once. The chain carries TRBV5-6 and TRBJ2-3, with 8 bases fitting TRBD2. The germline V gene has CDR1 SGHDT and CDR2 YYEEEE. The CDR3 has 14 amino acids. J lost 4 bases, V lost 8 bases, and 9 bases had no gene match. The DNA for the CDR3 is TGTGCCAGTTCCAGCGGGGGAGCGGCAGATACGCAGTATTTT. This encodes CASSSGGAADTQYF.

The V gene is TRBV27, the J gene TRBJ2-4; 9 positions agree with TRBD2. The V gene's germline CDR1 is MNHEY and CDR2 SMNVEV (reference sequence). The CDR3 length is 16 residues. Unmatched junction bases numbered 7, after V lost 6 bases and J lost 1 base. CDR3 in amino acids: CASRPRGGVAKNIQYF. The CDR3 DNA is TGTGCCAGCAGACCCCGCGGGGGGGTGGCCAAAAACATTCAGTACTTC.

This clone was detected only once. The chain recombines TRBV12-3 or TRBV12-4 with TRBJ2-5; D uncertain. CDR3 length equals 13 residues. The V gene lost 3 bases and the J gene lost 5 bases, with 10 bases spanning the gap. The CDR3 reads CASSLPVGETQYF. The DNA for the CDR3 is TGTGCCAGCAGTTTGCCCGTGGGGGAGACCCAGTACTTC.

The rearrangement uses TRBV7-3 and TRBJ2-1; TRBD2 matches 9 bases. Unmatched junction bases numbered 4, after V lost 5 bases and J lost 2 bases. There are 15 residues in the CDR3. CDR1 is SGHTA, CDR2 FQGTGA, per germline. This CDR3 reads CASSPSGGPYNEQFF. CDR3 coding DNA: TGTGCCAGCAGCCCCAGCGGGGGGCCCTACAATGAGCAGTTCTTC.

The rearrangement uses TRBV5-1 and TRBJ1-4; 9 nucleotides align to TRBD1. This CDR3 contains 15 residues. V was clipped by 0 bases and J by 4 bases; unmatched bases: 1. The germline gives CDR1 SGHRS, CDR2 YFSETQ. CDR3 region: CASSLEGQGNEKLFF. DNA of the CDR3: TGCGCCAGCAGCTTGGAGGGACAGGGTAATGAAAAACTGTTTTTT.